The 30 T cell receptor beta chains below come from one sample, sequenced in a study of blood T cell repertoires in COVID-19. Libraries were prepared by immunoSEQ multiplex PCR; TCRdb keeps only in-frame clonotypes and omits some of them. The table lists approximately 280,000 clones, roughly 80% of them singletons. The sequenced sample consisted of PBMCs or T cells enriched from blood (not recorded which). These receptor sequences come from a man aged 40-50 years who had been exposed to COVID-19.

The chain employs TRBV7-9 and TRBJ1-4; 9 bases align to TRBD1. Germline assignment: CDR1 SEHNR and CDR2 FQNEAQ (reference sequence). This CDR3 spans 19 amino acids. The V and J ends lost 5 bases and 7 bases, in that order; junction bases with no gene match: 20. In DNA form, the CDR3 reads TGTGCCAGCAGCCGGGGGAGGGACAGGGTGGATCGGAGGAGTGAAAAACTGTTTTTT. Protein product: CASSRGRDRVDRRSEKLFF.

This clone was picked up a small number of times. The chain has TRBV20-1 and TRBJ1-6; D not resolved. In germline, CDR1 is DFQATT, CDR2 SNEGSKA (reference sequence). There are 10 residues in the CDR3. V was pared by 5 bases and J by 14 bases, with 10 bases between. CDR3 in amino acids: CSAPTRSLHF. The CDR3 DNA reads TGCAGTGCTCCAACGCGGTCCCTCCACTTT.

The V gene is TRBV14, the J gene TRBJ2-7; tentatively, D is TRBD1 (6 bases). This CDR3 is built from 16 residues. Between the trimmed V and J ends, which lost 1 base and 6 bases, there was a span of 19 bases. The germline V gene encodes CDR1 SGHDN and CDR2 FVKESK. CDR3 residues: CASSQGLNRVRAEQYF. The CDR3 nucleotides are TGTGCCAGCAGCCAAGGATTGAACAGGGTCAGGGCCGAGCAGTACTTC.

CDR3 nucleotide sequence: TGTGCCAGCAGCCTACTAGCGGGAGGGCCTACAGATACGCAGTATTTT. Protein sequence: CASSLLAGGPTDTQYF. The V and J genes are TRBV3-1 (or the pseudogene TRBV3-2) and TRBJ2-3, with 13 nucleotides matching TRBD2. This CDR3 is 16 amino acids long. The germline V gene encodes CDR1 LGHDT and CDR2 YNNKEL (reference sequence). Trimming removed 4 bases from V and 3 bases from J; junction bases left unmatched: 4.

The V call is TRBV12-3 or TRBV12-4, the J call TRBJ2-6; TRBD1 matches at 8 bases. The CDR3 has 13 amino acids. J gave up 12 bases and V 6 bases, and 7 bases lay outside the gene matches. Here the CDR3 reads CASSGDRYGVLTF. CDR3 bases: TGTGCCAGCAGCGGGGACAGGTACGGCGTCCTGACTTTC.

The V and J genes are TRBV5-6 and TRBJ2-5; possible D gene TRBD1, 6 bases. V lost 4 bases and J lost 4, with 11 bases in between. There are 13 residues in the CDR3. The V gene's germline CDR1 is SGHDT and CDR2 YYEEEE. The CDR3 sequence is CASSPGERETQYF. Written as DNA, the CDR3 is TGTGCCAGCAGCCCAGGGGAGCGAGAGACCCAGTACTTC.

This clone occurred once. The CDR3 spells CASSLALTGGSYEQYF. CDR3 DNA: TGCGCCAGCAGCTTGGCTCTTACAGGGGGATCCTACGAGCAGTACTTC. The V call is TRBV5-1, the J call TRBJ2-7; 8 bases line up with TRBD1. The CDR3 is 16 amino acids. V dropped 0 bases and J dropped 1; count of bases not matched to a gene: 6. Looked up from germline, CDR1 is SGHRS and CDR2 is YFSETQ.

The V gene is TRBV10-2, the J gene TRBJ1-4; weak D call: TRBD1 (5 bases). Germline V gives CDR1 WSHSY, CDR2 SAAADI. This CDR3 has 13 residues. Trimming left V 6 bases short and J 5 bases short, with 10 bases between. As DNA, the CDR3 is TGCGCCAGCAGCTGGGGGGAAAATGAAAAACTGTTTTTT. It codes for CASSWGENEKLFF.

The chain links TRBV7-9 to TRBJ2-7; D is possibly TRBD2 (6 bases). Trimming took off 5 bases at V and 3 bases at J, with 11 bases between the two ends. The germline V gene has CDR1 SEHNR and CDR2 FQNEAQ (reference sequence). The CDR3 sequence is 13 residues long. The CDR3 is CASSPRAGYEQYF. The DNA for the CDR3 is TGTGCCAGCAGCCCCAGAGCGGGCTACGAGCAGTACTTC.

The genes are TRBV27 and TRBJ1-1, with a weak D call TRBD1 (6 bases). This CDR3 contains 14 residues. V was cut by 5 bases and J by 1 base, with 11 bases left in between. Germline V gene data show CDR1 as MNHEY and CDR2 as SMNVEV (reference sequence). The CDR3 DNA reads TGTGCCAGCAGTATCCCAGGGGCGAACACTGAAGCTTTCTTT. It yields the protein CASSIPGANTEAFF.

V usage is TRBV9 and J usage is TRBJ2-3; 8 nucleotides line up with TRBD2. Germline V lookup: CDR1 SGDLS, CDR2 YYNGEE. J was trimmed by 6 bases and V by 3 bases; bases with no gene match: 12. The CDR3 consists of 16 residues. CDR3 loop: CASSGHRSSGSDTQYF. The CDR3 DNA reads TGTGCCAGCAGCGGACATCGGTCTAGCGGGTCGGATACGCAGTATTTT. Together with reference TRBV9 and TRBJ2-3, the CDR3 gives the full variable domain: DSGVTQTPKHLITATGQRVTLRCSPRSGDLSVYWYQQSLDQGLQFLIQYYNGEERAKGNILERFSAQQFPDLHSELNLSSLELGDSALYFCASSGHRSSGSDTQYFGPGTRLTVL.

This chain uses TRBV7-9 with TRBJ1-4; 8 nucleotides match TRBD1. CDR1 and CDR2 from the germline V gene are SEHNR and FQNEAQ (reference sequence). J gave up 0 bases and V 4 bases, and 4 bases lay outside the gene matches. The CDR3 is 16 amino acids. This chain's CDR3 is CASSSGQVATNEKLFF. CDR3 in DNA: TGTGCCAGCAGCTCGGGACAGGTCGCAACTAATGAAAAACTGTTTTTT.

The rearrangement links TRBV13 to TRBJ2-6; 7 nucleotides match TRBD1. Losses at the gene ends were 4 bases for V and 4 bases for J; bases not matched to a gene: 10. The CDR3 length is 17 residues. Germline V gives CDR1 PRHDT, CDR2 FYEKMQ (reference sequence). DNA for the CDR3: TGTGCCAGCAGCTCCTGGACAGGTTTCGCCGGGGCCAACGTCCTGACTTTC. Amino acids: CASSSWTGFAGANVLTF.

The chain has TRBV5-1 and TRBJ2-7, with D unclear. Trimming left V 4 bases short and J 12 bases short, with 17 bases between. The CDR3 runs 12 residues. From germline, CDR1 is SGHRS and CDR2 YFSETQ. The CDR3 sequence: CASSTDVARPYF. The DNA of the CDR3 is TGCGCCAGCAGCACCGACGTCGCGAGGCCGTACTTC.

The rearrangement links TRBV5-1 to TRBJ2-7; 7 bases match TRBD2. Germline-derived CDR1 and CDR2 are SGHRS and YFSETQ. The CDR3 extends over 19 amino acids. V lost 0 bases and J lost 3; bases outside the gene matches: 18. CDR3 sequence: CASSLDPLVGKRGNYEQYF. DNA of the CDR3: TGCGCCAGCAGCTTGGACCCCCTGGTAGGGAAGCGGGGAAACTACGAGCAGTACTTC.

This clone was counted a single time. V gene TRBV25-1 combines with J gene TRBJ1-2, with a possible D match to TRBD1 (6 bases). This CDR3 is 16 amino acids long. CDR1 MGHDK and CDR2 SYGVNS come from the germline V gene. Trimming stripped 1 base from V and 7 bases from J, with 19 bases between. As DNA, the CDR3 is TGTGCCAGCAGTGAATGGGGAAAACAGGGAGTAGTTGGCTACACCTTC. Translated: CASSEWGKQGVVGYTF.

The chain combines TRBV19 with TRBJ2-7; 12 positions match TRBD2. The CDR3 covers 15 residues. The germline CDR1 and CDR2 sequences are LNHDA and SQIVND (reference sequence). Trimming at V came to 1 base and at J to 6 bases, leaving 4 bases not matched to a gene. In nucleotides, the CDR3 is TGTGCCAGTAGTATAGGACTAGCGGGAGCCGGCGAGCAGTACTTC. Protein product: CASSIGLAGAGEQYF.

The chain links TRBV20-1 to TRBJ1-5; 7 bases align to TRBD1. The V and J ends lost 3 bases and 6 bases, in that order; junction bases with no gene match: 8. Germline CDR1 is DFQATT and CDR2 is SNEGSKA (reference sequence). The length of the CDR3 is 14 residues. In nucleotides, the CDR3 is TGCAGTGCTAGTCCCGGGACAGCGGGTCAGCCCCAGCATTTT. Residues: CSASPGTAGQPQHF.

The CDR3 DNA follows: TGTGCCAGCAGTGAAGAAGGGGGACGGGCGTATCAGCCCCAGCATTTT. This codes for CASSEEGGRAYQPQHF. This chain connects TRBV6-1 to TRBJ1-5; weak D call: TRBD1 (6 bases). V shed 1 base and J shed 5 bases, with 15 bases lying between them. Germline loops: CDR1 MNHNS, CDR2 SASEGT. CDR3 length equals 16 residues.

In the case of this clone: The identical CDR3 is also encoded by other nucleotide sequences in the sample. V and J are TRBV11-2 and TRBJ2-3; no clear D. Trimming removed 1 base at V and 0 bases at J, with 5 bases between. The CDR3 extends over 14 amino acids. Germline loops: CDR1 SGHAT, CDR2 FQNNGV. In DNA form, the CDR3 reads TGTGCCAGCAGCTTAGGCGGAAGCACAGATACGCAGTATTTT. It is translated as CASSLGGSTDTQYF. Together with reference TRBV11-2 and TRBJ2-3, the CDR3 gives the full variable domain: EAGVAQSPRYKIIEKRQSVAFWCNPISGHATLYWYQQILGQGPKLLIQFQNNGVVDDSQLPKDRFSAERLKGVDSTLKIQPAKLEDSAVYLCASSLGGSTDTQYFGPGTRLTVL.

This clone was seen just once. The V call is TRBV5-1, the J call TRBJ2-5; TRBD2 matches 13 bases. The V gene's germline CDR1 is SGHRS and CDR2 YFSETQ. V shed 0 bases and J 6 bases; nucleotides not matched to a gene: 5. The CDR3 runs 16 residues. The chain's CDR3 is CASSLGTSGSRQTQYF. In nucleotides, the CDR3 is TGCGCCAGCAGCTTGGGGACTAGCGGGAGTAGGCAGACCCAGTACTTC.

The chain joins TRBV11-2 to TRBJ1-3; D may be TRBD1 (5 bases). Germline values: CDR1 SGHAT, CDR2 FQNNGV. Trimming took 3 bases from V and 1 from J, leaving 16 bases between them. This CDR3 has 17 amino acids. The CDR3 region has the DNA TGTGCCAGCAGCTTCCTAATGACAGTTGCTTCTGGAAACACCATATATTTT. It yields the protein CASSFLMTVASGNTIYF.

This clone has just one count. The V call is TRBV27, the J call TRBJ1-6; 7 nucleotides align to TRBD1. CDR3 length equals 17 residues. Trimming at V came to 3 bases and at J to 2 bases, leaving 7 bases not matched to a gene. Looked up from germline, CDR1 is MNHEY and CDR2 is SMNVEV (reference sequence). In DNA form, the CDR3 reads TGTGCCAGCAGTTTGATCCCCCAGGGGGCCTATAATTCACCCCTCCACTTT. It yields the protein CASSLIPQGAYNSPLHF.

The chain couples TRBV27 to TRBJ2-3; D unclear. Looked up from germline, CDR1 is MNHEY and CDR2 is SMNVEV (reference sequence). V was shortened by 5 bases and J by 0 bases, with 18 bases between the two germline ends. The CDR3 is made up of 17 amino acids. The CDR3 nucleotides are TGTGCCAGCAGTATGCATCGGTGGTTGTCTAGCACAGATACGCAGTATTTT. This codes for CASSMHRWLSSTDTQYF.

The chain links TRBV6-5 to TRBJ2-2, with no clear D. Germline V gene sequence: CDR1 MNHEY, CDR2 SVGAGI. The CDR3 is 13 residues long. Trimming took 6 bases from V and 5 from J, leaving 10 bases between them. The CDR3 DNA is TGTGCCAGCAGACTCGACTTAACCGGGGAGCTGTTTTTT. Translation: CASRLDLTGELFF.

The gene calls are TRBV9 and TRBJ2-1; 7 nucleotides line up with TRBD2. CDR3 size: 13 residues. Germline V CDR1 and CDR2: SGDLS, YYNGEE. V gave up 5 bases and J gave up 12 bases; unmatched junction bases: 11. The CDR3 DNA is TGTGCCAGCAGTGACACGACTAGCTATGTGCAGTTCTTC. Its protein is CASSDTTSYVQFF.

The V call is TRBV5-4, the J call TRBJ1-1; possibly TRBD1 for D (5 bases). Germline V gene lookup returns CDR1 SGHNT and CDR2 YYREEE (reference sequence). The CDR3 consists of 14 residues. The ends were cut back, 0 bases at V and 4 bases at J, with 10 bases in the middle. CDR3 sequence (DNA): TGTGCCAGCAGCTTGGATGGTAGGGGCACTGAAGCTTTCTTT. Amino acid sequence: CASSLDGRGTEAFF.

This sequence joins TRBV7-6 and TRBJ2-6, with D possibly being TRBD1 (5 bases). Trimming shortened V by 2 bases and J by 3 bases, and 8 bases separated the two germline ends. The germline gives CDR1 SGHVS, CDR2 FNYEAQ. This CDR3 contains 15 residues. In nucleotides, the CDR3 is TGTGCCAGCAGCTTAACAGGTCTTGGGGCCAACGTCCTGACTTTC. Protein sequence: CASSLTGLGANVLTF.

CDR3 bases: TGTGCCAGCAGCCCCGTGGCGGGAGTGAGGAATGAGCAGTTCTTC. Protein sequence: CASSPVAGVRNEQFF. The chain uses TRBV7-3 and TRBJ2-1; 7 positions match TRBD2. The CDR3 is made up of 15 amino acids. J was trimmed by 7 bases and V by 5 bases; bases with no gene match: 11. Per germline, CDR1 SGHTA and CDR2 FQGTGA.

The chain combines TRBV7-8 with TRBJ1-4; D might be TRBD1 (6 bases). CDR1 and CDR2 from the germline V gene are SGHVS and FQNEAQ. V dropped 3 bases and J dropped 3 bases, with 11 bases sitting between them. CDR3 size: 15 residues. The chain's CDR3 is CASSFQGLPNEKLFF. In DNA, the CDR3 is TGTGCCAGCAGCTTCCAGGGGTTACCTAATGAAAAACTGTTTTTT.